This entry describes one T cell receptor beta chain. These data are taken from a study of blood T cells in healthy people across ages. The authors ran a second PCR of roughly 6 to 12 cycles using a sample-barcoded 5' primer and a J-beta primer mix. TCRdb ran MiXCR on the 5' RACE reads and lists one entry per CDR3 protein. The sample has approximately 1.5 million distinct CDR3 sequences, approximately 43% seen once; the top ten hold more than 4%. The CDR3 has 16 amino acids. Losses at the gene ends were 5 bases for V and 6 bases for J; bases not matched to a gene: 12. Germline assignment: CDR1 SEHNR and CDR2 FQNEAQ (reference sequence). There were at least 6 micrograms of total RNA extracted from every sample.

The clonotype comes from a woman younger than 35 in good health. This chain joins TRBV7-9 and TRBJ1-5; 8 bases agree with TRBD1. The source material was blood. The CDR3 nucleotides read TGTGCCAGCAGCCAAGCCCAGACAGGGGTACCTCAGCCCCAGCATTTT. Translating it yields CASSQAQTGVPQPQHF.